Listed below are T cell receptor beta chains from one sample, sequenced in a study of T cells in localized non-small cell lung cancer. TCRdb's copy holds only in-frame clones and misses some; the assay was immunoSEQ multiplex PCR. Of tens of thousands of clones listed, about 88% are singletons. Sequenced here: peripheral blood, sampled before any cancer treatment. These TCRs come from a woman aged 35 to 70 with stage I squamous cell lung carcinoma. Both conserved end residues are part of each CDR3. A D gene is named only where the DNA matches it firmly. Where a row states a size, it is once, few, many or the class of an expanded clone; other rows omit it.

J gene: TRBJ2-7
V gene: TRBV29-1
D gene: TRBD1
clone size: .
CDR3 protein: CSAGQGEGSEQYF
CDR3 DNA: TGCAGCGCCGGACAGGGGGAGGGAAGCGAGCAGTACTTC

J gene: TRBJ1-2
V gene: TRBV12-5
D gene: TRBD1
clone size: .
CDR3 protein: CASGTGTGQDGYTF
CDR3 DNA: TGTGCTAGTGGCACCGGGACAGGGCAAGATGGCTACACCTTC

J gene: TRBJ1-1
V gene: TRBV6-1
D gene: .
clone size: once
CDR3 protein: CASSESGGLEAFF
CDR3 DNA: TGTGCCAGCAGTGAATCGGGTGGCCTTGAAGCTTTCTTT

J gene: TRBJ2-5
V gene: TRBV27
D gene: TRBD2
clone size: .
CDR3 protein: CASTRSPSSGRFQETQYF
CDR3 DNA: TGTGCCAGCACGAGGTCGCCCTCTAGCGGGCGCTTTCAAGAGACCCAGTACTTC

J gene: TRBJ2-3
V gene: TRBV5-1
D gene: TRBD2
clone size: .
CDR3 protein: CASSLVGLATDTQYF
CDR3 DNA: TGCGCCAGCAGCTTGGTAGGACTAGCGACAGATACGCAGTATTTT

J gene: TRBJ1-1
V gene: TRBV2
D gene: TRBD1
clone size: .
CDR3 protein: CASGRQGGANTEAFF
CDR3 DNA: TGTGCCAGCGGGAGACAGGGTGGTGCGAACACTGAAGCTTTCTTT

J gene: TRBJ1-1
V gene: TRBV10-3
D gene: .
clone size: .
CDR3 protein: CAIRKQTYMNTEAFF
CDR3 DNA: TGTGCCATCAGGAAACAGACTTACATGAACACTGAAGCTTTCTTT

J gene: TRBJ1-5
V gene: TRBV19
D gene: .
clone size: .
CDR3 protein: CASIPTGRGEPQHF
CDR3 DNA: TGTGCCAGTATCCCCACGGGCAGAGGGGAACCCCAGCATTTT

J gene: TRBJ2-4
V gene: TRBV14
D gene: .
clone size: .
CDR3 protein: CASSQGFKNIQYF
CDR3 DNA: TGTGCCAGCAGCCAAGGCTTCAAAAACATTCAGTACTTC

J gene: TRBJ1-2
V gene: TRBV11-2
D gene: .
clone size: .
CDR3 protein: CASSFNRETYGYTF
CDR3 DNA: TGTGCCAGCAGCTTTAACAGGGAAACCTATGGCTACACCTTC

J gene: TRBJ1-3
V gene: TRBV9
D gene: .
clone size: .
CDR3 protein: CASSVGGGGYSGNTIYF
CDR3 DNA: TGTGCCAGCAGCGTAGGGGGAGGGGGTTACTCTGGAAACACCATATATTTT

J gene: TRBJ2-7
V gene: TRBV10-3
D gene: TRBD1
clone size: .
CDR3 protein: CAISESGTGLYEQYF
CDR3 DNA: TGTGCCATCAGTGAGTCAGGGACAGGGCTTTACGAGCAGTACTTC

J gene: TRBJ2-1
V gene: TRBV7-9
D gene: TRBD1
clone size: .
CDR3 protein: CASSSVGGTGAYNEQFF
CDR3 DNA: TGTGCCAGCAGCTCCGTGGGGGGGACAGGGGCGTACAATGAGCAGTTCTTC

J gene: TRBJ2-5
V gene: TRBV14
D gene: .
clone size: .
CDR3 protein: CASSQFGETQYF
CDR3 DNA: TGTGCCAGCAGCCAATTCGGAGAGACCCAGTACTTC

J gene: TRBJ2-5
V gene: TRBV7-9
D gene: .
clone size: .
CDR3 protein: CASVGLGETQYF
CDR3 DNA: TGTGCCAGCGTTGGGTTGGGGGAGACCCAGTACTTC

J gene: TRBJ2-5
V gene: TRBV2
D gene: TRBD1
clone size: .
CDR3 protein: CASRFGTVQETQYF
CDR3 DNA: TGTGCCAGCCGCTTTGGGACAGTACAAGAGACCCAGTACTTC

J gene: TRBJ1-5
V gene: TRBV27
D gene: TRBD1
clone size: .
CDR3 protein: CASSLDRGNQPQHF
CDR3 DNA: TGTGCCAGCAGTTTAGACAGGGGCAATCAGCCCCAGCATTTT

J gene: TRBJ1-2
V gene: TRBV29-1
D gene: .
clone size: .
CDR3 protein: CSVGGAGAAYGYTF
CDR3 DNA: TGCAGCGTTGGTGGGGCGGGCGCTGCCTATGGCTACACCTTC

J gene: TRBJ1-1
V gene: TRBV2
D gene: TRBD1
clone size: .
CDR3 protein: CAQTRLTGFMNTEAFF
CDR3 DNA: TGTGCCCAAACAAGGTTGACAGGGTTTATGAACACTGAAGCTTTCTTT

J gene: TRBJ2-7
V gene: TRBV19
D gene: TRBD1
clone size: .
CDR3 protein: CASRAGQGAYEQYF
CDR3 DNA: TGTGCCAGTAGGGCGGGACAGGGGGCGTACGAGCAGTACTTC

J gene: TRBJ2-5
V gene: TRBV7-8
D gene: .
clone size: few
CDR3 protein: CASSHRDDQETQYF
CDR3 DNA: TGTGCCAGCAGCCACAGGGACGATCAAGAGACCCAGTACTTC

J gene: TRBJ1-1
V gene: TRBV30
D gene: .
clone size: .
CDR3 protein: CALRRSEAFF
CDR3 DNA: TGTGCCTTGAGGAGGAGCGAAGCTTTCTTT

J gene: TRBJ1-5
V gene: TRBV7-2
D gene: TRBD1
clone size: once
CDR3 protein: CASSADRGGQPQHF
CDR3 DNA: TGTGCCAGCAGCGCAGACAGGGGTGGTCAGCCCCAGCATTTT

J gene: TRBJ2-1
V gene: TRBV6-6
D gene: TRBD2
clone size: .
CDR3 protein: CASMTAGGGNEQFF
CDR3 DNA: TGTGCCAGCATGACGGCGGGGGGGGGCAATGAGCAGTTCTTC